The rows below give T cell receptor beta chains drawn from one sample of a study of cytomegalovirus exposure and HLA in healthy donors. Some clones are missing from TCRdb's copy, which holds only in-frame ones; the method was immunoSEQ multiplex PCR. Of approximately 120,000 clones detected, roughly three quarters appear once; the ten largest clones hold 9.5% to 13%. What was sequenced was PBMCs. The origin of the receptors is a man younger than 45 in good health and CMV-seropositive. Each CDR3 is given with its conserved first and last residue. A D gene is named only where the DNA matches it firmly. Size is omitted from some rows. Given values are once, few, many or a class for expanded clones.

CASSLSVSTGELFF | TGCGCCAGCAGCCTGTCCGTTAGCACCGGGGAGCTGTTTTTT | . | . | TRBJ2-2 | TRBV4-1
CATSRGGSSDTQYF | TGTGCCACCAGCAGAGGAGGGAGCTCAGATACGCAGTATTTT | . | . | TRBJ2-3 | TRBV15
CASSRRGNEQFF | TGTGCCAGCAGCCGGCGAGGGAATGAGCAGTTCTTC | once | . | TRBJ2-1 | TRBV7-9
CASSFQGAYGTTTEAFF | TGTGCCAGCAGCTTCCAGGGGGCCTACGGGACAACAACTGAAGCTTTCTTT | once | TRBD1 | TRBJ1-1 | TRBV7-9
CASSVIGRAGGTDTQYF | TGTGCCAGCAGCGTCATCGGACGAGCGGGAGGGACAGATACGCAGTATTTT | . | TRBD2 | TRBJ2-3 | TRBV9
CASSYTRGRGYGYTF | TGTGCCAGCAGCTACACTCGAGGGCGGGGCTATGGCTACACCTTC | . | . | TRBJ1-2 | TRBV6-5
CASSLRRGVLHQPQHF | TGTGCCAGTAGTCTCCGTCGGGGGGTTTTGCATCAGCCCCAGCATTTT | once | . | TRBJ1-5 | TRBV19
CASSTGTPYNEQFF | TGCGCCAGCAGTACAGGGACCCCCTACAATGAGCAGTTCTTC | few | . | TRBJ2-1 | TRBV5-1
CASSQELVASTQYF | TGCGCCAGCAGCCAAGAACTAGTAGCCTCTACCCAGTACTTC | . | . | TRBJ2-5 | TRBV4-3
CASSVGGSGQPQHF | TGTGCCAGCAGCGTAGGGGGTTCGGGACAGCCCCAGCATTTT | . | . | TRBJ1-5 | TRBV9
CASSLYRGQGYNEQFF | TGTGCCAGCAGTTTGTACAGGGGGCAGGGCTACAATGAGCAGTTCTTC | . | TRBD1 | TRBJ2-1 | TRBV27
CASSSTAGGYEQYF | TGTGCCAGCAGCTCAACCGCAGGGGGCTACGAGCAGTACTTC | . | TRBD1 | TRBJ2-7 | TRBV7-8
CAWSVKTGYGYTF | TGTGCCTGGAGTGTGAAAACGGGCTATGGCTACACCTTC | . | . | TRBJ1-2 | TRBV30
CASSFSYREQFF | TGTGCCAGCAGTTTCTCCTACCGTGAGCAGTTCTTC | few | . | TRBJ2-1 | TRBV27
CASSPTGVAKNIQYF | TGTGCCAGCAGCCCTACAGGGGTAGCCAAAAACATTCAGTACTTC | . | TRBD1 | TRBJ2-4 | TRBV7-2
CASSLEGVGSTGELFF | TGCGCCAGCAGCTTGGAAGGGGTTGGGTCAACCGGGGAGCTGTTTTTT | . | . | TRBJ2-2 | TRBV5-1
CASSSRLVSTGELFF | TGTGCCAGCAGCTCGCGACTAGTCAGTACCGGGGAGCTGTTTTTT | . | . | TRBJ2-2 | TRBV7-2
CASSISGGLNTEAFF | TGTGCCAGTAGTATTTCCGGGGGTCTCAACACTGAAGCTTTCTTT | . | . | TRBJ1-1 | TRBV19
CASSLGQAMNTEAFF | TGTGCCAGCAGCCTGGGACAGGCCATGAACACTGAAGCTTTCTTT | . | TRBD1 | TRBJ1-1 | TRBV6-1
CSVEDLEAGAQGEQYF | TGCAGCGTTGAAGATCTGGAAGCGGGAGCTCAAGGCGAGCAGTACTTC | . | TRBD2 | TRBJ2-7 | TRBV29-1
CASSHRRDRGQETQYF | TGCGCCAGCAGTCATCGACGGGACAGGGGCCAAGAGACCCAGTACTTC | . | TRBD1 | TRBJ2-5 | TRBV23-1
CASSLTGGISYEQYF | TGTGCCAGCAGTCTAACAGGGGGGATCTCCTACGAGCAGTACTTC | . | TRBD1 | TRBJ2-7 | TRBV28
CASSSAVGLGGDTEAFF | TGTGCCAGCAGCTCGGCCGTGGGGCTTGGTGGTGACACTGAAGCTTTCTTT | . | . | TRBJ1-1 | TRBV5-5
CASSVSGLPHNEQFF | TGTGCCAGCAGCGTTAGCGGGCTCCCCCACAATGAGCAGTTCTTC | . | TRBD2 | TRBJ2-1 | TRBV9
CASSYSRTGNGYTF | TGTGCCAGCAGTTACTCGAGGACAGGGAATGGCTACACCTTC | . | TRBD1 | TRBJ1-2 | TRBV6-5
CASSVGQGNQPQHF | TGTGCCAGCAGTGTGGGACAGGGCAATCAGCCCCAGCATTTT | . | TRBD1 | TRBJ1-5 | TRBV6-1